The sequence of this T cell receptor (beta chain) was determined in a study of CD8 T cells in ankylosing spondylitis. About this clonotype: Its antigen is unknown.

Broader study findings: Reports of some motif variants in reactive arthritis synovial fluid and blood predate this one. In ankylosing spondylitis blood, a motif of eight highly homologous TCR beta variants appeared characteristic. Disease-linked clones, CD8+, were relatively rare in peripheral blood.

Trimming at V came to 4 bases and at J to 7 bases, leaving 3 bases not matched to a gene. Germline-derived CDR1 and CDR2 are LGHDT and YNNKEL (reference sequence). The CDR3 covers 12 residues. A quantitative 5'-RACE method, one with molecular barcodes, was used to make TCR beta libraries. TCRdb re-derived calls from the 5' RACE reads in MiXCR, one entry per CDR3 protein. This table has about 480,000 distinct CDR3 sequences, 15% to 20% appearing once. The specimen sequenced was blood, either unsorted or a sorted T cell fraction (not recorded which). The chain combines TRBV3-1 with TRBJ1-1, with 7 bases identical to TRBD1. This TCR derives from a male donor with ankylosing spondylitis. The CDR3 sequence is CASSRGGFEAFF. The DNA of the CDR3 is TGTGCCAGCAGCCGAGGGGGCTTTGAAGCTTTCTTT.